Below are 28 T cell receptor beta chains sequenced from a single sample in a study of beta chain features in type 1 diabetes. Expressed TCRB transcripts were sequenced after all isolated RNA was converted to cDNA. The protocol was immunoSEQ multiplex PCR, while the TCRdb copy is restricted to in-frame clones and leaves out a portion. The sample has some 700,000 clones; over 10% are singletons. These receptors have no known antigen. The study's findings and limits: There was a moderate but significant shortening of TCRB CDR3s in all four CD4+ subsets of Type 1 diabetes patients.

The sequenced sample consisted of naive CD4+ T cells from blood. These receptors were taken from a man aged 18 to 30 with type 1 diabetes.

This clone was counted between two and nine times. The rearrangement uses TRBV28 and TRBJ1-2, with D tentatively TRBD1 (5 bases). V lost 6 bases to trimming and J lost 7 bases, with 24 bases between them. Germline V gene sequence: CDR1 MDHEN, CDR2 SYDVKM. This CDR3 has 16 amino acids. This chain's CDR3 is CASSPHTSGRMGGYTF. The CDR3 bases are TGTGCCAGCAGCCCTCATACCTCGGGACGGATGGGTGGCTACACCTTC.

This chain links TRBV4-3 with TRBJ2-1; 8 bases agree with TRBD2. The CDR3 has 16 residues. Germline V CDR1 and CDR2: LGHNA, YSLEER. Trimming took 4 bases from V and 7 from J; bases not matched to a gene: 12. CDR3 DNA: TGCGCCAGCAGCCCCCGAGGGGTAGCGGGGTGGAATGAGCAGTTCTTC. It encodes CASSPRGVAGWNEQFF.

The chain combines TRBV6-5 with TRBJ2-5; 11 bases fit TRBD2. The CDR3 is 16 amino acids. V shed 2 bases, J shed 2 bases, and the junction held 4 bases outside the gene matches. Per germline, CDR1 MNHEY and CDR2 SVGAGI. The CDR3 loop is CASSYPTSGEQETQYF. The CDR3, as DNA: TGTGCCAGCAGTTACCCGACTAGCGGGGAACAAGAGACCCAGTACTTC.

This clone was counted only a few times. V usage is TRBV29-1 and J usage is TRBJ2-5, with a possible D match to TRBD1 (6 bases). Germline-derived CDR1 and CDR2 are SQVTM and ANQGSEA. V was trimmed by 4 bases and J by 3 bases, leaving 12 bases between them. The CDR3 consists of 13 residues. CDR3 protein: CSVARTAKETQYF. CDR3 in DNA: TGCAGCGTTGCGAGGACAGCAAAAGAGACCCAGTACTTC.

In its sample, this clone was seen a few times. A junction boundary mismatches the germline segment, possibly from a read error. The chain joins TRBV5-1 to TRBJ2-2, with TRBD2 identical over 11 bases. Germline V lookup: CDR1 SGHRS, CDR2 YFSETQ. The CDR3 consists of 17 residues. In DNA form, the CDR3 reads TGCGCCAGCAGCAGATTTCTAGCGGGGGGAAACACCGAGGAGCTGTTTTTT. Amino acids: CASSRFLAGGNTEELFF.

This chain uses TRBV7-9 with TRBJ2-7; TRBD1 might be the D (6 bases). Germline values: CDR1 SEHNR, CDR2 FQNEAQ (reference sequence). The CDR3 length is 14 residues. The ends were cut back, 3 bases at V and 3 bases at J, with 12 bases in the middle. CDR3 coding DNA: TGTGCCAGCAGCTTGACGGACAGATACTACGAGCAGTACTTC. Protein: CASSLTDRYYEQYF.

The chain couples TRBV30 to TRBJ1-2; D is perhaps TRBD1 (6 bases). With 1 base removed from V and 5 bases from J, the gap between germline ends came to 14 bases. CDR1 is GTSNPN and CDR2 is SVGIG in the germline V gene (reference sequence). This CDR3 comprises 14 residues. In DNA form, the CDR3 reads TGTGCCTGGAGTGGAGCGGGGGCGGGTTATGGCTACACCTTC. Amino acids: CAWSGAGAGYGYTF. The full variable domain, rest sourced from reference TRBV30 and TRBJ1-2, is SQTIHQWPATLVQPVGSPLSLECTVEGTSNPNLYWYRQAAGRGLQLLFYSVGIGQISSEVPQNLSASRPQDRQFILSSKKLLLSDSGFYLCAWSGAGAGYGYTFGSGTRLTVV.

The sample holds a few counts of this clone. The chain carries TRBV28 and TRBJ1-1; the D gene is possibly TRBD1 (5 bases). The CDR3 totals 14 residues. CDR1 is MDHEN, CDR2 SYDVKM, per germline. V was pared by 7 bases and J by 8 bases, with 20 bases between. In DNA, the CDR3 is TGTGCCAGCACGGGACTGGGAGTCGTTCGGGAAGCTTTCTTT. This sequence encodes CASTGLGVVREAFF.

This clone was observed a handful of times. The chain links TRBV7-9 to TRBJ2-2, with D perhaps being TRBD1 or TRBD2 (5 bases each). The V end was cut by 5 bases, the J end by 5 bases, with 12 bases between. The germline V gene has CDR1 SEHNR and CDR2 FQNEAQ (reference sequence). CDR3 length equals 14 residues. The CDR3 sequence: CASSEGLSTGELFF. The CDR3 DNA reads TGTGCCAGCAGCGAGGGGCTCTCTACCGGGGAGCTGTTTTTT.

The V call is TRBV5-1, the J call TRBJ2-5; D assignment may be TRBD1 or TRBD2 (5 bases each). V was shortened by 3 bases and J by 5 bases, with 17 bases between the two germline ends. Germline CDR1 reads SGHRS; CDR2 reads YFSETQ. The CDR3 has 15 residues. The CDR3, as DNA: TGCGCCAGCAGCTCGTCCGGGACCCTGGGGGAGACCCAGTACTTC. Residues: CASSSSGTLGETQYF.

This clone was counted a few times. The chain is built from TRBV9 and TRBJ2-5; D may match TRBD1 or TRBD2 (5 bases each). V was shortened by 0 bases and J by 5 bases, with 20 bases between the two germline ends. Germline CDR1 reads SGDLS; CDR2 reads YYNGEE. CDR3 length: 17 residues. CDR3 in amino acids: CASSVGGSLGSRETQYF. The CDR3 DNA sequence: TGTGCCAGCAGCGTAGGGGGGAGTTTGGGCTCGCGGGAGACCCAGTACTTC. Combining the CDR3 with reference TRBV9 and TRBJ2-5 gives the whole variable domain DSGVTQTPKHLITATGQRVTLRCSPRSGDLSVYWYQQSLDQGLQFLIQYYNGEERAKGNILERFSAQQFPDLHSELNLSSLELGDSALYFCASSVGGSLGSRETQYFGPGTRLLVL.

This clone was observed a handful of times. The chain employs TRBV9 and TRBJ1-3, with unresolved D. CDR1 is SGDLS and CDR2 is YYNGEE in the germline V gene. The length of the CDR3 is 16 residues. V dropped 1 base and J dropped 0 bases, with 11 bases sitting between them. The CDR3 reads CASSVNPPNSGNTIYF. In DNA form, the CDR3 reads TGTGCCAGCAGCGTAAACCCACCGAACTCTGGAAACACCATATATTTT.

This clone was seen a few times. The chain is built from TRBV29-1 and TRBJ1-4; D gene uncertain. Germline V CDR1 and CDR2: SQVTM, ANQGSEA. CDR3 size: 13 residues. Trimming took 3 bases from V and 8 from J, leaving 13 bases between them. In DNA, the CDR3 is TGCAGCGTTGAGGCAGCTTCCCGGGAAAAACTGTTTTTT. Translated, it gives CSVEAASREKLFF.

This clone has just one count. The chain combines TRBV2 with TRBJ2-7; D remains unclear. In germline, CDR1 is SNHLY, CDR2 FYNNEI. V lost 10 bases, J lost 3 bases, and 13 bases lay in between. The CDR3 totals 12 residues. The CDR3 DNA sequence: TGTGCCACCGGCGACATTTACTACGAGCAGTACTTC. It is translated as CATGDIYYEQYF.

This clone occurred a few times. The chain has TRBV28 and TRBJ2-7; no clear D gene. The CDR3 consists of 14 residues. Trimming cost V 6 bases and J 4 bases, with 16 bases left between them. Germline V gene sequence: CDR1 MDHEN, CDR2 SYDVKM. This CDR3 reads CASRPHSGDYEQYF. DNA for the CDR3: TGTGCCAGCAGACCTCATTCAGGTGATTACGAGCAGTACTTC.

The rearrangement links TRBV7-9 to TRBJ1-5; D ambiguous. The CDR3 is 12 residues long. V was cut by 1 base and J by 7 bases, with 5 bases left in between. In germline, CDR1 is SEHNR, CDR2 FQNEAQ (reference sequence). The CDR3 spells CASSLGAQPQHF. The CDR3, as DNA: TGTGCCAGCAGCTTAGGAGCGCAGCCCCAGCATTTT.

V is TRBV7-3 and J is TRBJ2-3; perhaps TRBD2 as D (5 bases). From germline, CDR1 is SGHTA and CDR2 FQGTGA. The CDR3 runs to 15 residues. V gave up 2 bases and J gave up 0 bases, with 9 bases separating them. The CDR3 nucleotides read TGTGCCAGCAGCTTATTAGGCGGGAGCACAGATACGCAGTATTTT. It translates to CASSLLGGSTDTQYF.

This clone has a handful of counts. The chain recombines TRBV7-3 with TRBJ1-6; D call uncertain. The CDR3 is made up of 12 amino acids. Germline assignment: CDR1 SGHTA and CDR2 FQGTGA. The V and J ends lost 5 bases and 7 bases respectively, with 6 bases between them. In DNA form, the CDR3 reads TGTGCCAGCAGCCTGGGGAATTCACCCCTCCACTTT. Its translation: CASSLGNSPLHF.

This chain uses TRBV18 with TRBJ2-7; 7 bases match TRBD1. Trimming cost V 5 bases and J 6 bases; bases outside gene matches: 10. The germline gives CDR1 KGHSH, CDR2 LQKENI. The CDR3 covers 14 residues. The chain's CDR3 is CASSTGQAEIEQYF. As DNA, the CDR3 is TGTGCCAGCTCAACCGGACAGGCGGAGATCGAGCAGTACTTC.

This clone was seen a handful of times. V is TRBV21-1 and J is TRBJ2-1; the DNA was not compared with TRBD1, the D call given in the table. TRBV21-1 is marked as a pseudogene. CDR3 length: 14 residues. DNA of the CDR3: TGTGCCAGCAGGCCCCGGGACAGGGCAAATGAGCAGTTCTTC. Amino acid sequence: CASRPRDRANEQFF.

This clone was counted a few times. The V and J genes are TRBV7-9 and TRBJ2-3; possibly TRBD1 for D (6 bases). CDR1 is SEHNR and CDR2 is FQNEAQ in the germline V gene (reference sequence). V lost 6 bases, J lost 0 bases, and 13 bases lay in between. The CDR3 is 15 amino acids. The CDR3 region is CASSLRGPSTDTQYF. Written as DNA, the CDR3 is TGTGCCAGCAGTCTCAGGGGCCCTAGCACAGATACGCAGTATTTT. The complete variable domain, with remaining parts taken from reference TRBV7-9 and TRBJ2-3, reads DTGVSQNPRHKITKRGQNVTFRCDPISEHNRLYWYRQTLGQGPEFLTYFQNEAQLEKSRLLSDRFSAERPKGSFSTLEIQRTEQGDSAMYLCASSLRGPSTDTQYFGPGTRLTVL.

The chain uses TRBV9 and TRBJ2-2; 9 nucleotides agree with TRBD2. CDR3 length: 16 amino acids. Germline trimming cut 3 bases from V and 3 bases from J; bases unmatched to any gene: 6. Germline values: CDR1 SGDLS, CDR2 YYNGEE. In DNA form, the CDR3 reads TGTGCCAGCAGCGCCGTGAGCGGGGGGTACACCGGGGAGCTGTTTTTT. It encodes CASSAVSGGYTGELFF.

CDR3 DNA sequence: TGTGCCATCAGTGAGGATACGGGACTCCTCCGAGAGACCCAGTACTTC. Translation gives CAISEDTGLLRETQYF. This chain links TRBV10-3 with TRBJ2-5; the D gene is possibly TRBD2 (6 bases). Germline V gene lookup returns CDR1 ENHRY and CDR2 SYGVKD. V lost 2 bases, J lost 4 bases, and 17 bases lay in between. The CDR3 spans 16 residues.

The CDR3 DNA is TGTGCCAGCACCACAGGGGGCAGCTATGGCTACACCTTC. It yields the protein CASTTGGSYGYTF. The rearrangement links TRBV28 to TRBJ1-2, with TRBD1 identical over 9 bases. From germline, CDR1 is MDHEN and CDR2 SYDVKM. After removal of 7 bases from V and 4 bases from J, the junction contained 4 bases not matched to a gene. CDR3 size: 13 residues.

This clone was detected a few times. Other DNA sequences in this specimen translate into the identical CDR3. The chain is built from TRBV29-1 and TRBJ1-1; D is possibly TRBD1 (6 bases). This CDR3 spans 12 amino acids. Germline lookup yields CDR1 SQVTM and CDR2 ANQGSEA. The V gene lost 7 bases and the J gene lost 2 bases, with 11 bases spanning the gap. The CDR3 DNA reads TGCAGCGGGGGGCAGGGCAACACTGAAGCTTTCTTT. Its translation is CSGGQGNTEAFF.

This clone was seen more than once but under ten times. The chain uses TRBV5-1 and TRBJ2-3; TRBD1 agrees at 8 bases. Germline values: CDR1 SGHRS, CDR2 YFSETQ. The CDR3 is 15 amino acids. V was clipped by 0 bases and J by 3 bases; unmatched bases: 3. Here the CDR3 reads CASSLGGQDTDTQYF. The CDR3, as DNA: TGCGCCAGCAGCTTGGGGGGACAGGATACAGATACGCAGTATTTT.

The chain links TRBV7-6 to TRBJ2-5; the match to TRBD2 covers 11 bases. V shed 4 bases, J shed 6 bases, and the junction held 13 bases outside the gene matches. This CDR3 contains 17 residues. The germline V gene encodes CDR1 SGHVS and CDR2 FNYEAQ. The chain's CDR3 is CASSSALTSGASKTQYF. As DNA, the CDR3 is TGTGCCAGCAGCTCCGCCTTGACTAGCGGGGCTTCGAAGACCCAGTACTTC.

The chain employs TRBV10-3 and TRBJ2-7; tentatively, D is TRBD1 (6 bases). V lost 6 bases, J lost 4 bases, and 19 bases lay in between. Germline V lookup: CDR1 ENHRY, CDR2 SYGVKD. This CDR3 has 15 residues. The CDR3, as DNA: TGTGCCATCAGCGCTATCAACAGGGAGACATACGAGCAGTACTTC. It is translated as CAISAINRETYEQYF.